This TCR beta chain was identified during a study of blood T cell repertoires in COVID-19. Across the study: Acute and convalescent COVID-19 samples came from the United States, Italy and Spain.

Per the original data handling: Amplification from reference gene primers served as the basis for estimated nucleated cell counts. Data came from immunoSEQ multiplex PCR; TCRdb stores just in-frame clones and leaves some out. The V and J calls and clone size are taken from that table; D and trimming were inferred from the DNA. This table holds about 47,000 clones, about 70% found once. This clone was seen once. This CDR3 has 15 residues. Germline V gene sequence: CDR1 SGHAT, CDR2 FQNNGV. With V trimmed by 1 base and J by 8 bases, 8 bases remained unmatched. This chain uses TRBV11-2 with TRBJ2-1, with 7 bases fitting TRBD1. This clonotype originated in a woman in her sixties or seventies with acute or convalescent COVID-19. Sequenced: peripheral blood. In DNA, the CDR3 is TGTGCCAGCAGCTTAGTAGGGGGCGGTTTTTATGAGCAGTTCTTC. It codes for CASSLVGGGFYEQFF.